One and the same sample provided the 5 T cell receptor beta chains below, sequenced in a study of blood T cells in healthy people across ages. Through a sample-barcoded 5' primer and a J-beta primer mix, a second PCR was run for roughly 6 to 12 cycles. Via MiXCR, TCRdb re-called the 5' RACE reads, giving one row per CDR3 protein. In the table there are approximately 690,000 distinct CDR3 sequences, approximately 40% of which are singletons. What was sequenced was blood. These receptors all come from a man older than 75 in good health.

The chain uses TRBV3-1 and TRBJ2-1; TRBD1 aligns across 10 bases. CDR3 length: 15 residues. Germline CDR1 is LGHDT and CDR2 is YNNKEL (reference sequence). Trimming cost V 3 bases and J 7 bases; bases outside gene matches: 6. The DNA for the CDR3 is TGTGCCAGCAGCCAGCCGGGACAGGGGAGAAATGAGCAGTTCTTC. Translated, it gives CASSQPGQGRNEQFF.

A remark on this clonotype: This may be a read error: a much more frequent sequence differs by one nucleotide. The rearrangement uses TRBV29-1 and TRBJ2-3, with D possibly matching TRBD1 (5 bases). The V gene's germline CDR1 is SQVTM and CDR2 ANQGSEA. The CDR3 loop spans 14 amino acids. The CDR3 DNA sequence: TGCAGCGTTGGGAGCCAGTTTTACACAGGTACGCAGTATTTT. Amino acid sequence: CSVGSQFYTGTQYF.

The sample holds a few counts of this clonotype. The rearrangement links TRBV7-6 to TRBJ2-5; the D gene could be TRBD1 or TRBD2 (5 bases each). Trimming took off 5 bases at V and 2 bases at J, with 15 bases between the two ends. Germline CDR1 is SGHVS and CDR2 is FNYEAQ. The CDR3 totals 15 residues. CDR3 region: CASSTNRGSQETQYF. In DNA, the CDR3 is TGTGCCAGCAGCACTAATCGGGGCAGTCAAGAGACCCAGTACTTC.

The chain combines TRBV20-1 with TRBJ1-2; D is undetermined. The germline V gene has CDR1 DFQATT and CDR2 SNEGSKA (reference sequence). This CDR3 region has 15 residues. V lost 6 bases, J lost 4 bases, and 21 bases lay in between. CDR3 protein: CSATTPDGSAYGYTF. The CDR3 DNA sequence: TGCAGTGCCACGACCCCGGACGGATCTGCCTATGGCTACACCTTC.

This chain links TRBV24-1 with TRBJ1-2; D remains unclear. The V gene's germline CDR1 is KGHDR and CDR2 SFDVKD. The CDR3 sequence is 15 residues long. Trimming pared 2 bases from V and 8 bases from J, leaving 17 bases between. The CDR3 sequence is CATSDYWGSASGYTF. CDR3 sequence (DNA): TGTGCCACCAGTGATTACTGGGGTTCCGCCTCCGGCTACACCTTC.